The next 28 T cell receptor beta chains were all read from a single sample in a study of vaccination effects on CD4 cells after COVID-19. No antigen has been assigned to these receptors. Data came from immunoSEQ multiplex PCR; TCRdb stores just in-frame clones and leaves some out. This table holds around 71,000 clones, around three quarters found once. ViraFEST assay sequencing came after antigen-specific CD4+ T cells were expanded with viral peptide pools. Investigators separated out CD4+ T cells once around 11 days of culture had passed. Recipients of the vaccine had no prior SARS-CoV-2 infection and negative nucleocapsid antibodies. The starting material was CD4+ T cells from PBMCs cultured with HCoV-OC43 spike peptides, obtained before COVID-19 vaccination. The subset is: HCoV-OC43 spike overlapping peptide pool stimulation. The receptor source for this set is a human donor who received a COVID-19 vaccine.

The J gene is TRBJ1-1, the V gene TRBV3-1 (or the pseudogene TRBV3-2); tentative D call: TRBD1 (5 bases). CDR1 and CDR2 from the germline V gene are LGHDT and YNNKEL (reference sequence). CDR3 length equals 13 residues. The V and J ends lost 3 bases and 6 bases respectively, with 11 bases between them. This CDR3 is CASSQDVGPEAFF. The CDR3 DNA is TGTGCCAGCAGCCAGGATGTGGGGCCTGAAGCTTTCTTT.

This clone was seen a handful of times. This CDR3 reads CASGSQTVWDTEAFF. CDR3 nucleotide sequence: TGTGCTAGTGGTTCCCAGACAGTTTGGGACACTGAAGCTTTCTTT. The chain couples TRBV12-5 to TRBJ1-1, with TRBD1 as a possible D gene (5 bases). V dropped 4 bases and J dropped 3 bases, with 15 bases sitting between them. Germline values: CDR1 LGHNT, CDR2 FRNRAP. This CDR3 is 15 amino acids long.

This chain joins TRBV19 and TRBJ2-4; the D gene is possibly TRBD1 (6 bases). V lost 6 bases and J 0 bases, leaving 15 bases between the germline ends. There are 16 residues in the CDR3. Germline CDR1 is LNHDA and CDR2 is SQIVND (reference sequence). The DNA of the CDR3 is TGTGCCAGTAGCCACCGGACAGTACTAGCCAAAAACATTCAGTACTTC. Its translation: CASSHRTVLAKNIQYF.

The gene calls are TRBV6-5 and TRBJ2-3; D gene uncertain. Germline assignment: CDR1 MNHEY and CDR2 SVGAGI. V was shortened by 2 bases and J by 0 bases, with 3 bases between the two germline ends. The CDR3 extends over 13 amino acids. The CDR3 loop reads CASSYPSTDTQYF. Written as DNA, the CDR3 is TGTGCCAGCAGTTACCCAAGCACAGATACGCAGTATTTT.

The chain uses TRBV24-1 and TRBJ1-2, with D possibly matching TRBD1 (5 bases). The ends were cut back, 4 bases at V and 6 bases at J, with 17 bases in the middle. Germline V lookup: CDR1 KGHDR, CDR2 SFDVKD. This CDR3 has 15 amino acids. CDR3 coding DNA: TGTGCCACCAGTGACCCCATGACCGGGGCCCATGGCTACACCTTC. Amino acid sequence: CATSDPMTGAHGYTF.

This clone was observed a few times. V is TRBV6-2 or TRBV6-3 and J is TRBJ2-7; 8 bases are a match to TRBD2. Germline CDR1 and CDR2: MNHEY and SVGEGT. The V and J ends lost 5 bases and 2 bases, in that order; junction bases with no gene match: 8. This CDR3 comprises 15 residues. CDR3 DNA: TGTGCCAGCAGTAAACCCCTAGCGGGTGCCTACGAGCAGTACGTC. This sequence encodes CASSKPLAGAYEQYV.

This clone was detected a few times. J is TRBJ1-3 and V is TRBV12-5; D might be TRBD1 (5 bases). The CDR3 is 13 residues long. CDR1 LGHNT and CDR2 FRNRAP come from the germline V gene. V dropped 6 bases and J dropped 1 base, with 7 bases sitting between them. The CDR3 is CASGQGSGNTIYF. DNA of the CDR3: TGTGCTAGTGGCCAGGGTTCTGGAAACACCATATATTTT.

This chain uses TRBV18 with TRBJ2-2; D gene unclear. V gave up 0 bases and J gave up 0 bases, with 11 bases separating them. Germline V gene data show CDR1 as KGHSH and CDR2 as LQKENI. This CDR3 is 17 amino acids long. CDR3 in DNA: TGTGCCAGCTCACCACCGTCGTGGGAAGCGAACACCGGGGAGCTGTTTTTT. Its protein is CASSPPSWEANTGELFF. Variable domain in full (rest from reference TRBV18 and TRBJ2-2): NAGVMQNPRHLVRRRGQEARLRCSPMKGHSHVYWYRQLPEEGLKFMVYLQKENIIDESGMPKERFSAEFPKEGPSILRIQQVVRGDSAAYFCASSPPSWEANTGELFFGEGSRLTVL.

This chain links TRBV29-1 with TRBJ1-2; 9 bases align to TRBD1. The CDR3 extends over 15 amino acids. The trim removed 1 base at V and 7 bases at J, leaving 10 bases unmatched. The germline CDR1 and CDR2 sequences are SQVTM and ANQGSEA. CDR3 sequence reads: CSVEVMGQGRPGYTF. DNA for the CDR3: TGCAGCGTTGAAGTCATGGGACAGGGACGCCCTGGCTACACCTTC.

This chain links TRBV7-2 with TRBJ1-1; 11 bases are a match to TRBD1. V dropped 7 bases and J dropped 4; count of bases not matched to a gene: 2. The CDR3 has 13 amino acids. The germline V gene encodes CDR1 SGHTA and CDR2 FQGNSA. As DNA, the CDR3 is TGTGCCAGCAAGGACAGGGGGCCCACTGAAGCTTTCTTT. Amino acid sequence: CASKDRGPTEAFF.

This clone appeared a few times. The genes are TRBV6-5 and TRBJ1-2; 12 bases line up with TRBD1. Losses at the gene ends were 5 bases for V and 4 bases for J; bases not matched to a gene: 2. The CDR3 has 14 residues. The V gene's germline CDR1 is MNHEY and CDR2 SVGAGI. The CDR3 loop is CASSTGQGAYGYTF. The CDR3 region has the DNA TGTGCCAGCAGTACGGGACAGGGGGCCTATGGCTACACCTTC.

In its sample, this clone was seen a few times. The chain uses TRBV19 and TRBJ1-1; D is unclear. The V and J ends lost 10 bases and 1 base respectively, with 7 bases between them. The germline CDR1 and CDR2 sequences are LNHDA and SQIVND (reference sequence). The CDR3 sequence is 11 residues long. This CDR3 is CATYRNTEAFF. The CDR3 nucleotides read TGTGCCACGTATAGGAACACTGAAGCTTTCTTT.

This chain connects TRBV24-1 to TRBJ2-3, with 12 bases lining up with TRBD1. Germline CDR1 KGHDR, CDR2 SFDVKD. Trimming removed 1 base from V and 5 bases from J; junction bases left unmatched: 3. This CDR3 has 16 residues. The CDR3 DNA reads as TGTGCCACCAGTGATTTTCGGGACAGGGGGCAAGATACGCAGTATTTT. Translating gives CATSDFRDRGQDTQYF.

This sequence joins TRBV6-2 or TRBV6-3 and TRBJ2-7, with D possibly matching TRBD2 (5 bases). Deletions cut 2 bases from V and 12 bases from J, with 11 bases between. The CDR3 extends over 11 amino acids. Germline CDR1 reads MNHEY; CDR2 reads SVGEGT. The CDR3 bases are TGTGCCAGCAGTTACCTTAGCGCCCTGTACGTC. Amino acid sequence: CASSYLSALYV.

The V gene is TRBV5-5, the J gene TRBJ1-4; D unclear. Trimming left V 0 bases short and J 8 bases short, with 20 bases between. The CDR3 totals 17 residues. Germline CDR1 reads SGHKS; CDR2 reads YYEKEE (reference sequence). CDR3 bases: TGTGCCAGCAGCTTGGCCTTCGGTGAGGGTAGAGGCGAAAAACTGTTTTTT. Amino acid sequence: CASSLAFGEGRGEKLFF.

This chain joins TRBV5-4 and TRBJ2-5, with TRBD2 identical over 8 bases. Germline CDR1 is SGHNT and CDR2 is YYREEE (reference sequence). Trimming took 2 bases from V and 4 from J; bases not matched to a gene: 1. The length of the CDR3 is 13 residues. DNA of the CDR3: TGTGCCAGCAGCTTCCGGGGGGGAGAGACCCAGTACTTC. It is translated as CASSFRGGETQYF.

This clone was detected only once. The J gene is TRBJ2-3, the V gene TRBV29-1; D gene ambiguous. The CDR3 is 14 residues long. Trimming pared 4 bases from V and 5 bases from J, leaving 16 bases between. Germline V gene data show CDR1 as SQVTM and CDR2 as ANQGSEA. The CDR3 DNA sequence: TGCAGCGTTGGATTCCATTCTGGTGAAGATACGCAGTATTTT. It is translated as CSVGFHSGEDTQYF.

This rearrangement joins TRBV6-5 to TRBJ1-2, with 7 nucleotides matching TRBD1. From germline, CDR1 is MNHEY and CDR2 SVGAGI. The CDR3 length is 16 residues. The V gene end was trimmed by 4 bases and the J gene end by 2 bases; junction bases not matched to a gene: 10. CDR3 sequence (DNA): TGTGCCAGCAGTTCGCACATTGGGACAGCCAACTATGGCTACACCTTC. Its protein product is CASSSHIGTANYGYTF.

The CDR3: CASCTVNSYGYTF. CDR3 DNA: TGTGCCAGCTGTACCGTCAACAGCTATGGCTACACCTTC. The chain recombines TRBV27 with TRBJ1-2; the D is unclear. Germline CDR1 is MNHEY and CDR2 is SMNVEV (reference sequence). The V gene lost 8 bases and the J gene lost 4 bases, with 14 bases spanning the gap. This CDR3 is built from 13 residues.

V is TRBV28 and J is TRBJ2-1, with TRBD2 matching over 14 bases. Losses at the gene ends were 6 bases for V and 5 bases for J; bases not matched to a gene: 3. The CDR3 has 15 residues. Germline V gives CDR1 MDHEN, CDR2 SYDVKM. The DNA of the CDR3 is TGTGCCAGCAGCCCGACTAGCGGGGGGGACAATGAGCAGTTCTTC. Its translation: CASSPTSGGDNEQFF.

J is TRBJ2-5 and V is TRBV19; D unclear. CDR3 length: 11 amino acids. Per germline, CDR1 LNHDA and CDR2 SQIVND (reference sequence). Trimming stripped 11 bases from V and 3 bases from J, with 10 bases between. CDR3 residues: CAPPQEETQYF. As DNA, the CDR3 is TGTGCCCCGCCACAAGAAGAGACCCAGTACTTC.

The rearrangement links TRBV19 to TRBJ2-1; D is possibly TRBD1 (7 bases). Trimming stripped 5 bases from V and 9 bases from J, with 14 bases between. Germline V CDR1 and CDR2: LNHDA, SQIVND (reference sequence). The CDR3 runs to 13 residues. The CDR3 is CASSDRDWGEQFF. In DNA, the CDR3 is TGTGCCAGTAGTGACAGGGACTGGGGTGAGCAGTTCTTC.

The chain is built from TRBV19 and TRBJ2-6; D unresolved. CDR1 LNHDA and CDR2 SQIVND come from the germline V gene (reference sequence). This CDR3 has 15 residues. V was cut by 1 base and J by 4 bases, with 8 bases left in between. CDR3 bases: TGTGCCAGTAGTATAGTGGGCACCGGGGCCAACGTCCTGACTTTC. Translated, it gives CASSIVGTGANVLTF.

This chain uses TRBV30 with TRBJ2-2; TRBD2 matches at 8 bases. The CDR3 covers 16 residues. With V trimmed by 0 bases and J by 0 bases, 3 bases remained unmatched. Germline V CDR1 and CDR2: GTSNPN, SVGIG (reference sequence). The CDR3 DNA reads as TGTGCCTGGAGTGTACTGCGGGGGGCGAACACCGGGGAGCTGTTTTTT. Protein sequence: CAWSVLRGANTGELFF.

The chain couples TRBV5-1 to TRBJ2-3; 7 bases are shared with TRBD1. Trimming took 4 bases from V and 6 from J; bases not matched to a gene: 8. The CDR3 spans 14 residues. Germline CDR1 reads SGHRS; CDR2 reads YFSETQ. DNA of the CDR3: TGCGCCAGCAGCATAGACAGGGAGTTGGATACGCAGTATTTT. It yields the protein CASSIDRELDTQYF.

The V call is TRBV24-1, the J call TRBJ2-3; 9 nucleotides align to TRBD1. CDR3 length: 16 amino acids. Unmatched junction bases numbered 7, after V lost 3 bases and J lost 4 bases. Germline loops: CDR1 KGHDR, CDR2 SFDVKD. CDR3 protein: CATSDLGQGSPDTQYF. The CDR3 DNA reads TGTGCCACCAGTGATCTCGGACAGGGGTCCCCAGATACGCAGTATTTT.

This clone turned up a few times. The V and J genes are TRBV18 and TRBJ2-2; D might be TRBD1 (6 bases). Deletions cut 2 bases from V and 6 bases from J, with 16 bases between. CDR1 and CDR2 from the germline V gene are KGHSH and LQKENI. The CDR3 totals 16 residues. The CDR3 loop is CASSPRTATAAGELFF. In DNA form, the CDR3 reads TGTGCCAGCTCACCAAGGACAGCAACAGCGGCCGGGGAGCTGTTTTTT.

This clone was recorded a few times. The chain couples TRBV18 to TRBJ2-5; TRBD2 agrees at 12 bases. The CDR3 totals 19 residues. Germline CDR1 is KGHSH and CDR2 is LQKENI. Trimming cost V 6 bases and J 1 base; bases outside gene matches: 15. The CDR3: CASSPSGDGLAGPQETQYF. Here the CDR3 DNA reads TGTGCCAGCTCTCCCTCAGGAGACGGACTAGCGGGACCCCAAGAGACCCAGTACTTC. The variable domain in full, with the rest retrieved from reference TRBV18 and TRBJ2-5, is NAGVMQNPRHLVRRRGQEARLRCSPMKGHSHVYWYRQLPEEGLKFMVYLQKENIIDESGMPKERFSAEFPKEGPSILRIQQVVRGDSAAYFCASSPSGDGLAGPQETQYFGPGTRLLVL.